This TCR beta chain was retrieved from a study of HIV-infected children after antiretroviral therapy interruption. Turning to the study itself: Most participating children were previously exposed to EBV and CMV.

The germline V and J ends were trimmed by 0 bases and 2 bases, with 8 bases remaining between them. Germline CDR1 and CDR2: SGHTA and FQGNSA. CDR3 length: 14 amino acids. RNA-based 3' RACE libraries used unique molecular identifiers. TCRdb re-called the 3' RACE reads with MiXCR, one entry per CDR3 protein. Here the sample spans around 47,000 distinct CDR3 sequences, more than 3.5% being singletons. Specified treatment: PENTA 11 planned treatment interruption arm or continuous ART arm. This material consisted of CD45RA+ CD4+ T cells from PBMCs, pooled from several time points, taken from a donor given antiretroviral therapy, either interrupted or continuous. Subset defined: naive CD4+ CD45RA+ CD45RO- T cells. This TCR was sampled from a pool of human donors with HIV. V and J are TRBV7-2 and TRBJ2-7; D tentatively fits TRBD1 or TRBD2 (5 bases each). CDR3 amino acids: CASSLAGTAYEQYF. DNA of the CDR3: TGTGCCAGCAGCTTAGCGGGGACCGCCTACGAGCAGTACTTC.